These T cell receptor beta chains were read from a single sample in a study of a mutant IDH1 vaccine in newly diagnosed glioma. What these receptors recognize is not known. Assay used: immunoSEQ multiplex PCR; TCRdb lists only in-frame clones, some missing. The sample has 60,000 to 65,000 clones; more than 80% are singletons. The sample here was PBMCs, taken from a glioma patient whose treatment included an IDH1 peptide vaccine. These receptor sequences come from a man aged 35-49 years with glioma. Each CDR3 is given with its conserved first and last residue. The D gene is left open where the match is weak. Expanded clones are given a class, and other clones once, few, many or no size at all.

size: -; J: TRBJ1-5; V: TRBV28; D: TRBD1; CDR3: CASKGDSGISNQPQHF
size: -; J: TRBJ1-2; V: TRBV30; D: -; CDR3: CAWSPTDGGYTF
size: -; J: TRBJ1-5; V: TRBV19; D: -; CDR3: CASRGHESNQPQHF
size: -; J: TRBJ2-1; V: TRBV6-1; D: TRBD2; CDR3: CASSARTSGTGNEQFF
size: -; J: TRBJ1-6; V: TRBV30; D: TRBD1; CDR3: CAWMGQGFSPLHF
size: -; J: TRBJ2-5; V: TRBV19; D: -; CDR3: CASSRGQSPQETQYF
size: -; J: TRBJ1-4; V: TRBV6-1; D: -; CDR3: CASSEWGPSGEKLFF
size: -; J: TRBJ2-7; V: TRBV28; D: TRBD1; CDR3: CASSLVAGGAEQYF
size: -; J: TRBJ1-3; V: TRBV6-1; D: -; CDR3: CASRQSPGNTIYF
size: once; J: TRBJ2-7; V: TRBV7-2; D: -; CDR3: CASSLVRGRSYEQYF
size: -; J: TRBJ2-7; V: TRBV4-2; D: TRBD2; CDR3: CASSQALAGGYEQYF
size: -; J: TRBJ2-4; V: TRBV18; D: -; CDR3: CASSPPPRRTDKNIQYF
size: -; J: TRBJ2-1; V: TRBV6-5; D: TRBD2; CDR3: CASRLAVLNEQFF
size: -; J: TRBJ2-5; V: TRBV2; D: -; CDR3: CASSDGGRETQYF
size: once; J: TRBJ2-7; V: TRBV6-6; D: -; CDR3: CASSHRYEQYF
size: -; J: TRBJ2-1; V: TRBV30; D: -; CDR3: CAWNNPRNEQFF
size: -; J: TRBJ2-7; V: TRBV18; D: -; CDR3: CASSPPGASYEQYF
size: -; J: TRBJ1-6; V: TRBV5-1; D: -; CDR3: CASSLGGPDYNSPLHF
size: -; J: TRBJ2-7; V: TRBV9; D: -; CDR3: CASSVTADSYEQYF
size: -; J: TRBJ2-7; V: TRBV11-3; D: TRBD2; CDR3: CASSLAVGGSDEQYF
size: -; J: TRBJ1-1; V: TRBV5-5; D: -; CDR3: CASSLEVGNTEAFF
size: -; J: TRBJ1-2; V: TRBV5-1; D: -; CDR3: CASSRAGTQSPYGYTF
size: -; J: TRBJ2-5; V: TRBV11-1; D: -; CDR3: CASSGEGVETQYF
size: -; J: TRBJ2-3; V: TRBV19; D: -; CDR3: CASRRGTDTQYF
size: -; J: TRBJ2-5; V: TRBV5-8; D: -; CDR3: CASSLSYNQETQYF
size: -; J: TRBJ2-7; V: TRBV4-1; D: -; CDR3: CASSQDRSGTSYEQYF
size: -; J: TRBJ1-5; V: TRBV19; D: -; CDR3: CASSPPSPADTGNQPQHF
size: -; J: TRBJ2-3; V: TRBV4-3; D: TRBD2; CDR3: CASSHTSGLDTQYF
size: -; J: TRBJ1-3; V: TRBV7-6; D: -; CDR3: CASSLDLAASGGNTIYF
size: few; J: TRBJ2-7; V: TRBV7-2; D: -; CDR3: CASKEGPWAYEQYF
size: -; J: TRBJ1-4; V: TRBV15; D: -; CDR3: CATSRDRTVNEKLFF
size: -; J: TRBJ1-6; V: TRBV30; D: -; CDR3: CAWSVGRDSPLHF
size: -; J: TRBJ2-3; V: TRBV16; D: TRBD2; CDR3: CASSQSRPLAGATDTQYF
size: -; J: TRBJ2-3; V: TRBV9; D: TRBD2; CDR3: CASSGGRTPEGLAGIADTQYF
size: -; J: TRBJ1-2; V: TRBV6-6; D: -; CDR3: CASSYSRDRGGYTF
size: -; J: TRBJ1-2; V: TRBV4-3; D: -; CDR3: CASSQEHPGRLNYGYTF
size: -; J: TRBJ2-7; V: TRBV30; D: -; CDR3: CAWRPNGVYEQYF
size: few; J: TRBJ1-1; V: TRBV6-1; D: -; CDR3: CASSVEVNTEAFF
size: -; J: TRBJ2-1; V: TRBV4-3; D: -; CDR3: CASSQEGGGAGIHNEQFF